What follows are 10 T cell receptor beta chains derived from one specimen sequenced in a study of CD8+ T cells in alopecia areata. cDNA reverse transcribed from extracted RNA served as the sequencing template. Measured with immunoSEQ multiplex PCR; TCRdb has only the in-frame clones, and not every one. The sample lists some 180,000 clones, roughly 50% occurring once. The treatment: oral pan-JAK inhibitor, 5-10 mg twice daily. Specimen: CD8+ T cells sorted from blood, collected at week 24, from a patient treated with tofacitinib. All receptors derive from a human donor with alopecia areata.

There are a few counts of this clone. The chain employs TRBV9 and TRBJ2-3, with TRBD2 matching over 9 bases. This CDR3 region has 16 residues. Germline CDR1 is SGDLS and CDR2 is YYNGEE. With 1 base clipped from V and 2 bases from J, the junction kept 5 bases outside the gene matches. The CDR3 protein is CASSVYLAGNTDTQYF. The CDR3 coding sequence is TGTGCCAGCAGCGTATATCTAGCGGGGAACACAGATACGCAGTATTTT.

This chain links TRBV14 with TRBJ1-6; D unclear. Germline assignment: CDR1 SGHDN and CDR2 FVKESK. The CDR3 is made up of 13 amino acids. Deletions cut 1 base from V and 6 bases from J, with 4 bases between. The CDR3 DNA sequence: TGTGCCAGCAGCCAAGCTCCTAATTCACCCCTCCACTTT. This translates into CASSQAPNSPLHF.

The chain carries TRBV25-1 and TRBJ2-3, with 7 bases matching TRBD1. The CDR3 spans 15 residues. The J segment lost 4 bases and the V segment lost 3 bases, leaving 7 bases of the junction unmatched. CDR1 is MGHDK, CDR2 SYGVNS, per germline. CDR3 coding DNA: TGTGCCAGCAGTGATGGGACAGTTTTAGCAGATACGCAGTATTTT. Translating gives CASSDGTVLADTQYF.

The chain is built from TRBV6-6 and TRBJ2-1; 9 bases agree with TRBD1. The CDR3 runs to 12 residues. Trimming took 0 bases from V and 14 from J; bases not matched to a gene: 2. The germline gives CDR1 MNHNY, CDR2 SVGAGI (reference sequence). The CDR3 DNA follows: TGTGCCAGCAGTTACTCCCGGGACAGGGAGTTCTTC. This gives the protein CASSYSRDREFF.

The chain links TRBV5-5 to TRBJ1-1; 7 nucleotides match TRBD1. CDR3 length: 13 amino acids. Germline CDR1 and CDR2: SGHKS and YYEKEE (reference sequence). Losses at the gene ends were 3 bases for V and 4 bases for J; bases not matched to a gene: 3. The CDR3 region is CASSWGDSTEAFF. DNA for the CDR3: TGTGCCAGCAGCTGGGGGGACAGCACTGAAGCTTTCTTT.

This clone has only one observation. The genes are TRBV15 and TRBJ2-3; D unresolved. The CDR3 length is 14 residues. V lost 0 bases and J 5 bases, leaving 9 bases between the germline ends. Germline lookup yields CDR1 LNHNV and CDR2 YYDKDF (reference sequence). This chain's CDR3 is CATSRESWLDTQYF. CDR3 in DNA: TGTGCCACCAGCAGAGAAAGTTGGCTAGATACGCAGTATTTT.

V gene TRBV7-3 combines with J gene TRBJ1-1; D call uncertain. V was clipped by 1 base and J by 1 base, with 4 bases between them. CDR1 and CDR2 from the germline V gene are SGHTA and FQGTGA. The CDR3 runs to 13 residues. DNA of the CDR3: TGTGCCAGCAGCTTAATGGGGAACACTGAAGCTTTCTTT. The encoded protein is CASSLMGNTEAFF.

The chain links TRBV7-8 to TRBJ2-3, with a possible D match to TRBD1 (5 bases). The CDR3 spans 15 residues. Germline V gives CDR1 SGHVS, CDR2 FQNEAQ. V was cut by 1 base and J by 0 bases, with 8 bases left in between. The CDR3 region is CASSLEAGSTDTQYF. The DNA for the CDR3 is TGTGCCAGCAGCTTAGAAGCAGGGAGCACAGATACGCAGTATTTT.

The V and J genes are TRBV5-6 and TRBJ2-7; tentatively, D is TRBD2 (6 bases). Germline values: CDR1 SGHDT, CDR2 YYEEEE. Trimming took 2 bases from V and 3 from J, leaving 21 bases between them. This CDR3 is 17 amino acids long. The CDR3, as DNA: TGTGCCAGCAGCTTAGCTGCGGGGTTATCCCTTGACTACGAGCAGTACTTC. It yields the protein CASSLAAGLSLDYEQYF.

The chain has TRBV2 and TRBJ2-5; TRBD2 agrees at 7 bases. Germline trimming cut 5 bases from V and 1 base from J; bases unmatched to any gene: 13. Germline CDR1 is SNHLY and CDR2 is FYNNEI. This CDR3 is 17 amino acids long. The CDR3 sequence is CASSPKGAGTIQETQYF. The CDR3 DNA follows: TGTGCCAGCAGTCCCAAAGGGGCGGGGACTATCCAAGAGACCCAGTACTTC.